Included here is one T cell receptor (beta chain) sequence, with context. Its antigen remains unknown. The CDR3 is 19 residues long. The V gene end was trimmed by 2 bases and the J gene end by 5 bases; junction bases not matched to a gene: 10. Germline CDR1 and CDR2: LNHDA and SQIVND (reference sequence). This sample stems from a study of molecular identifiers for immune sequencing clone quantification. Preparation of the bulk TCR libraries relied on previously described methods and listed TCR primers. From the PCR reads, TCRdb called clonotypes with MiXCR, one entry per CDR3 protein. The sample contains 490,000 or so distinct CDR3 sequences, around 25% of which appear only once. Study-wide findings and caveats: Over 99% of effector molecules, yet under 1% of naive-cell molecules, were held by clones above 20 RNA copies.

Sequenced material: naive CD8+ T cells from blood, with Jurkat cell RNA spiked in. Subset given: FACS-sorted CD8+CD4-CCR7+CD45RA+ naive T cells. The TCR comes from a human donor in good health. Some libraries in this study had Jurkat cell RNA spiked in. V usage is TRBV19 and J usage is TRBJ2-2; 14 bases align to TRBD2. CDR3 region: CASSITPGLAGDETGELFF. The CDR3 coding sequence is TGTGCCAGTAGTATAACCCCGGGACTAGCGGGGGATGAGACCGGGGAGCTGTTTTTT.